Listed below are T cell receptor beta chains from one sample, sequenced in a study of T cells expressing NK-cell markers. With the 5' RACE reads reprocessed, TCRdb shows one record per CDR3 protein and no DNA. This listing includes tens of thousands of distinct CDR3 sequences. Source material: blood T cells: a sorted CD56 or NKG2C T cell subset, CD4+ or CD8+ T cells, or bulk PBMC T cells (not recorded which). The receptor source for this set is a man aged 18 to 69 in good health. CDR3s include the opening cysteine and the closing phenylalanine or tryptophan. Each record gives: J gene, V gene, clone size, CDR3 protein. For some rows the clone size is stated as once, few or many, or as a class when expanded; others skip it.

j_call: TRBJ2-3; v_call: TRBV7-9; clone_size: NA; cdr3_aa: CASSRTGGIGTDTQYF
j_call: TRBJ2-1; v_call: TRBV7-8; clone_size: NA; cdr3_aa: CASRTRTGGSYNEQFF
j_call: TRBJ2-2; v_call: TRBV18; clone_size: NA; cdr3_aa: CASSPDDRANTGELFF
j_call: TRBJ2-5; v_call: TRBV12-3/TRBV12-4; clone_size: NA; cdr3_aa: CASSGRTSGETQYF
j_call: TRBJ2-1; v_call: TRBV20-1; clone_size: NA; cdr3_aa: CSAIAVSSWEQFF
j_call: TRBJ2-7; v_call: TRBV7-2; clone_size: NA; cdr3_aa: CASSSRASSSYEQYF
j_call: TRBJ2-2; v_call: TRBV12-3/TRBV12-4; clone_size: NA; cdr3_aa: CASSSRGRNTGELFF
j_call: TRBJ1-6; v_call: TRBV27; clone_size: NA; cdr3_aa: CATRTGYSPLHF
j_call: TRBJ2-5; v_call: TRBV4-1; clone_size: NA; cdr3_aa: CASSRLETETQYF
j_call: TRBJ2-1; v_call: TRBV12-3/TRBV12-4; clone_size: NA; cdr3_aa: CASSLGWRGGRREQFF
j_call: TRBJ2-2; v_call: TRBV7-2; clone_size: NA; cdr3_aa: CASSLVQIGDTGELFF
j_call: TRBJ1-2; v_call: TRBV6-1; clone_size: NA; cdr3_aa: CASSEVTGTYGYTF
j_call: TRBJ1-5; v_call: TRBV4-1; clone_size: NA; cdr3_aa: CASSQAEYNQPQHF
j_call: TRBJ1-2; v_call: TRBV5-6; clone_size: NA; cdr3_aa: CASSITGGLVGDYGYTF
j_call: TRBJ2-7; v_call: TRBV7-6; clone_size: NA; cdr3_aa: CASSAGGYEQYF
j_call: TRBJ2-3; v_call: TRBV6-1; clone_size: NA; cdr3_aa: CASSLSGGAPDTQYF
j_call: TRBJ1-1; v_call: TRBV10-3; clone_size: NA; cdr3_aa: CAIRGMNTEAFF
j_call: TRBJ2-2; v_call: TRBV6-5; clone_size: NA; cdr3_aa: CASSYSIPGELFF
j_call: TRBJ1-2; v_call: TRBV27; clone_size: NA; cdr3_aa: CASSSYYYDGDYGYTF
j_call: TRBJ1-1; v_call: TRBV19; clone_size: NA; cdr3_aa: CASSPLGGQGKEEAFF
j_call: TRBJ1-1; v_call: TRBV2; clone_size: NA; cdr3_aa: CASRVGTGGGQKAFF
j_call: TRBJ2-7; v_call: TRBV27; clone_size: NA; cdr3_aa: CASSLSGRFYEQYF
j_call: TRBJ1-5; v_call: TRBV12-3/TRBV12-4; clone_size: NA; cdr3_aa: CASRQTGTYSNQPQHF
j_call: TRBJ2-1; v_call: TRBV7-9; clone_size: NA; cdr3_aa: CASSLGANEQFF
j_call: TRBJ2-5; v_call: TRBV2; clone_size: NA; cdr3_aa: CARDRTGGKETQYF
j_call: TRBJ1-6; v_call: TRBV4-2; clone_size: NA; cdr3_aa: CASSQDGQQNSPLHF
j_call: TRBJ2-7; v_call: TRBV10-2; clone_size: NA; cdr3_aa: CASSESKGVGYEQYF
j_call: TRBJ2-2; v_call: TRBV18; clone_size: NA; cdr3_aa: CASSLQAGGPGELFF
j_call: TRBJ2-7; v_call: TRBV27; clone_size: NA; cdr3_aa: CASSFGRWYEQYF
j_call: TRBJ2-5; v_call: TRBV5-1; clone_size: NA; cdr3_aa: CASSLQGQGQETQYF
j_call: TRBJ2-7; v_call: TRBV7-2; clone_size: NA; cdr3_aa: CASSRFQRGPYEQYF
j_call: TRBJ2-2; v_call: TRBV11-2; clone_size: NA; cdr3_aa: CASSSGRRNTGELFF
j_call: TRBJ2-3; v_call: TRBV20-1; clone_size: NA; cdr3_aa: CSAINPAGVTDTQYF
j_call: TRBJ2-3; v_call: TRBV27; clone_size: NA; cdr3_aa: CASSFSTSGLGDTQYF
j_call: TRBJ2-3; v_call: TRBV28; clone_size: NA; cdr3_aa: CASSTNRVKSTDTQYF
j_call: TRBJ1-4; v_call: TRBV30; clone_size: NA; cdr3_aa: CAWSGGQFNEKLFF
j_call: TRBJ2-1; v_call: TRBV28; clone_size: NA; cdr3_aa: CASSIGLAGDWGNEQFF
j_call: TRBJ2-7; v_call: TRBV5-1; clone_size: NA; cdr3_aa: CASSLMIGTASYEQYF
j_call: TRBJ1-6; v_call: TRBV7-2; clone_size: NA; cdr3_aa: CASSSGWGNSPLHF
j_call: TRBJ2-7; v_call: TRBV20-1; clone_size: NA; cdr3_aa: CSARVWWEQYF
j_call: TRBJ2-2; v_call: TRBV28; clone_size: NA; cdr3_aa: CASRRRTPGTGELFF
j_call: TRBJ1-3; v_call: TRBV6-1; clone_size: NA; cdr3_aa: CASSELGNTIYF
j_call: TRBJ2-3; v_call: TRBV25-1; clone_size: NA; cdr3_aa: CASSEFTDSTDTQYF
j_call: TRBJ2-5; v_call: TRBV5-1; clone_size: NA; cdr3_aa: CASSWGTGARETQYF
j_call: TRBJ1-3; v_call: TRBV11-2; clone_size: NA; cdr3_aa: CASSFFPGTTYHSGNTIYF
j_call: TRBJ2-7; v_call: TRBV28; clone_size: NA; cdr3_aa: CASRPGQGYEQYF
j_call: TRBJ1-1; v_call: TRBV29-1; clone_size: NA; cdr3_aa: CSASLGQGASVHEAFF
j_call: TRBJ2-1; v_call: TRBV6-4; clone_size: medium-sized; cdr3_aa: CASSLDTGVDEQFF
j_call: TRBJ1-4; v_call: TRBV7-9; clone_size: NA; cdr3_aa: CASSTQGWSNEKLFF
j_call: TRBJ2-1; v_call: TRBV27; clone_size: NA; cdr3_aa: CASSLRLADLGNEQFF
j_call: TRBJ1-4; v_call: TRBV4-3; clone_size: NA; cdr3_aa: CASSQDHRARAGGLFF
j_call: TRBJ2-1; v_call: TRBV3-1; clone_size: NA; cdr3_aa: CASSQDGDRFSQLEQFF
j_call: TRBJ2-5; v_call: TRBV28; clone_size: NA; cdr3_aa: CASKGQGGKTQYF
j_call: TRBJ1-5; v_call: TRBV19; clone_size: NA; cdr3_aa: CASSPGQGAINQPQHF
j_call: TRBJ2-7; v_call: TRBV4-3; clone_size: NA; cdr3_aa: CASSQGYRDRYYEQYF